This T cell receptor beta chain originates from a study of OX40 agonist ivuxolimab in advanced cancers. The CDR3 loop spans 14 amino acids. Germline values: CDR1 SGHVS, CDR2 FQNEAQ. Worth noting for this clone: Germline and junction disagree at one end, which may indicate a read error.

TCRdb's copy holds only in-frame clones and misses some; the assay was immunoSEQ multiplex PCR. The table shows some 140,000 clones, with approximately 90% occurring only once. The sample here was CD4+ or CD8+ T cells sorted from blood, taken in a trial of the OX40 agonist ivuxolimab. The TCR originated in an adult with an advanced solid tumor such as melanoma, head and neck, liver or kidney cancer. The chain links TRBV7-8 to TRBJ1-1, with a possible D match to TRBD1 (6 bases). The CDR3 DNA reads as TGTGCCGGCAGCTTAGCAGGGGATGGCACTGAAGCTTTCTTT. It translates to CAGSLAGDGTEAFF. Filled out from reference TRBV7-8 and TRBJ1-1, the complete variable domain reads GAGVSQSPRYKVAKRGQDVALRCDPISGHVSLFWYQQALGQGPEFLTYFQNEAQLDKSGLPSDRFFAERPEGSVSTLKIQRTQQEDSAVYLCAGSLAGDGTEAFFGQGTRLTVV.